The rows below give T cell receptor beta chains drawn from one sample of a study of T cell responses to AZD1222 COVID-19 vaccine. The repertoire was sequenced with immunoSEQ multiplex PCR; TCRdb's copy has only in-frame clones and lacks some. The sample consists of about 99,000 clones, 93% of them appearing once. The material sequenced was peripheral blood, taken on day 0 of AZD1222 vaccination. All receptors derive from an adult in good health. Both conserved end residues are part of each CDR3. Fields, in order: D gene, clone size, V gene, J gene, CDR3 DNA, CDR3 protein. The D gene is left open where the match is weak. Some rows mark clone size as missing; the rest say once, few, many or name a class of expanded clone.

d_gene: -
abundance: -
v_gene: TRBV5-1
j_gene: TRBJ2-7
CDR3nt: TGCGCCAGCAGCGACAGGAGCTCCTACGAGCAGTACTTC
CDR3aa: CASSDRSSYEQYF

d_gene: TRBD2
abundance: -
v_gene: TRBV4-1
j_gene: TRBJ2-1
CDR3nt: TGCGCCAGCAGTCCTCATAGCGGGAGGGAACACAATGAGCAGTTCTTC
CDR3aa: CASSPHSGREHNEQFF

d_gene: -
abundance: -
v_gene: TRBV12-5
j_gene: TRBJ2-1
CDR3nt: TGTGCTAGTGGCTCCCTCGAGTCCGCCGGCAATGAGCAGTTCTTC
CDR3aa: CASGSLESAGNEQFF

d_gene: -
abundance: once
v_gene: TRBV6-5
j_gene: TRBJ1-4
CDR3nt: TGTGCCAGCAACCCACAGGGACCTAATGAAAAACTGTTTTTT
CDR3aa: CASNPQGPNEKLFF

d_gene: TRBD1
abundance: -
v_gene: TRBV5-1
j_gene: TRBJ1-2
CDR3nt: TGCGCCAGCAGCTTGTCGGGGGACAGGGTACATGGCTACACCTTC
CDR3aa: CASSLSGDRVHGYTF

d_gene: -
abundance: once
v_gene: TRBV21-1
j_gene: TRBJ2-3
CDR3nt: TGTGCCAGCAGCAAAATTGAGACAGCCGACGGCTTCACAGATACGCAGTATTTT
CDR3aa: CASSKIETADGFTDTQYF

d_gene: -
abundance: once
v_gene: TRBV7-9
j_gene: TRBJ2-2
CDR3nt: TGTGCCAGCAGCCAACAGACCGGGGAGCTGTTTTTT
CDR3aa: CASSQQTGELFF

d_gene: -
abundance: -
v_gene: TRBV18
j_gene: TRBJ1-3
CDR3nt: TGTGCCAGCTCACAGGGGTTCTCTGGAAACACCATATATTTT
CDR3aa: CASSQGFSGNTIYF

d_gene: -
abundance: -
v_gene: TRBV2
j_gene: TRBJ1-4
CDR3nt: TGTGCCAGCAGAGAATGGACGGGAAATGAAAAACTGTTTTTT
CDR3aa: CASREWTGNEKLFF

d_gene: -
abundance: -
v_gene: TRBV29-1
j_gene: TRBJ2-1
CDR3nt: TGCAGCGTTGTGGCGTCGACTTTCGGGAGTCTGTTCTTC
CDR3aa: CSVVASTFGSLFF

d_gene: TRBD1
abundance: -
v_gene: TRBV19
j_gene: TRBJ2-2
CDR3nt: TGTGCCAGTAGTATAGGACAGGGAGGGGAGCTGTTTTTT
CDR3aa: CASSIGQGGELFF

d_gene: TRBD2
abundance: once
v_gene: TRBV5-1
j_gene: TRBJ2-1
CDR3nt: TGCGCCAGCAGCTTGGAACTAGCGGGAGTCAATGAGCAGTTCTTC
CDR3aa: CASSLELAGVNEQFF

d_gene: -
abundance: -
v_gene: TRBV9
j_gene: TRBJ2-1
CDR3nt: TGTGCCAGCAGCGTAGAAGACAGGTTCCTAGGTGAGCAGTTCTTC
CDR3aa: CASSVEDRFLGEQFF

d_gene: -
abundance: medium-sized
v_gene: TRBV9
j_gene: TRBJ2-1
CDR3nt: TGTGCCAGCAGCGTAGTAGGGGAGTCCTACAATGAGCAGTTCTTC
CDR3aa: CASSVVGESYNEQFF

d_gene: TRBD1
abundance: -
v_gene: TRBV6-5
j_gene: TRBJ2-7
CDR3nt: TGTGCCAGCAGTTACTCGAAGGGGACAGGGGGCTACGAGCAGTACTTC
CDR3aa: CASSYSKGTGGYEQYF

d_gene: -
abundance: -
v_gene: TRBV6-5
j_gene: TRBJ2-7
CDR3nt: TGTGCCAGCAGTCGGACAGAGAATCCCTACGAGCAGTACTTC
CDR3aa: CASSRTENPYEQYF

d_gene: -
abundance: -
v_gene: TRBV24-1
j_gene: TRBJ2-1
CDR3nt: TGTGCCACCGGCCAGTGGAAAACACATGAGCAGTTCTTC
CDR3aa: CATGQWKTHEQFF

d_gene: -
abundance: -
v_gene: TRBV19
j_gene: TRBJ2-7
CDR3nt: TGTGCCAGTAAAGGTCAGAACGGGAGTAACGAGCAGTACTTC
CDR3aa: CASKGQNGSNEQYF

d_gene: -
abundance: -
v_gene: TRBV24-1
j_gene: TRBJ2-1
CDR3nt: TGTGCCACCAGTGATTCCTGGAACAATGAGCAGTTCTTC
CDR3aa: CATSDSWNNEQFF

d_gene: TRBD2
abundance: -
v_gene: TRBV7-8
j_gene: TRBJ2-2
CDR3nt: TGTGCCAGCAGCTTATGGTCCGGGACTAGAAACACCGGGGAGCTGTTTTTT
CDR3aa: CASSLWSGTRNTGELFF

d_gene: TRBD1
abundance: -
v_gene: TRBV9
j_gene: TRBJ1-2
CDR3nt: TGTGCCAGCAGCCCCGACAGGGTGGGTGGCTACACCTTC
CDR3aa: CASSPDRVGGYTF

d_gene: -
abundance: -
v_gene: TRBV19
j_gene: TRBJ1-2
CDR3nt: TGTGCCAGTAGTATCAACCGTGTGGGTTGGGGTCAGGGCTACACCTTC
CDR3aa: CASSINRVGWGQGYTF